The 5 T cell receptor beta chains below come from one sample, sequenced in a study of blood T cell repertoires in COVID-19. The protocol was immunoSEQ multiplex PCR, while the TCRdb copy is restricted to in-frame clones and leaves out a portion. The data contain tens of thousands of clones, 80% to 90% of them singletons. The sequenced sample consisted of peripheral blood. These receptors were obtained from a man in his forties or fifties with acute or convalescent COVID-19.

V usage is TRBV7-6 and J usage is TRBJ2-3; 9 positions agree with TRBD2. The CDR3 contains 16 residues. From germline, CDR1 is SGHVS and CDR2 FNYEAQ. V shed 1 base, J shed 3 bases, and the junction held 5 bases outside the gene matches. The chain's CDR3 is CASSLGSGSATDTQYF. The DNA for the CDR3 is TGTGCCAGCAGCTTAGGTAGCGGGAGTGCGACAGATACGCAGTATTTT.

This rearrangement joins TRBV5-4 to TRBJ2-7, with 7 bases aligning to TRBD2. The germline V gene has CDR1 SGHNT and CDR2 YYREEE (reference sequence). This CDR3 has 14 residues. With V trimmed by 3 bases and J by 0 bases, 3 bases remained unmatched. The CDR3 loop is CASSSGGSSYEQYV. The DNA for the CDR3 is TGTGCCAGCAGCTCAGGCGGGAGCTCCTACGAGCAGTACGTC.

CDR3 loop: CASSLGPGSTDTQYF. The CDR3 region has the DNA TGTGCCAGCAGCTTAGGCCCAGGAAGCACAGATACGCAGTATTTT. The rearrangement links TRBV11-2 to TRBJ2-3; D call uncertain. Germline V gene lookup returns CDR1 SGHAT and CDR2 FQNNGV. Trimming removed 1 base at V and 0 bases at J, with 8 bases between. There are 15 residues in the CDR3.

CDR3 protein: CASSLTQSSGNTIYF. The CDR3 nucleotides are TGTGCCAGCAGTTTGACACAGAGCTCTGGAAACACCATATATTTT. The J gene is TRBJ1-3, the V gene TRBV28; no reliable D call. Looked up from germline, CDR1 is MDHEN and CDR2 is SYDVKM. Between the trimmed V and J ends, which lost 3 bases and 0 bases, there was a span of 9 bases. The CDR3 runs 15 residues. The complete variable domain, with remaining parts taken from reference TRBV28 and TRBJ1-3, reads DVKVTQSSRYLVKRTGEKVFLECVQDMDHENMFWYRQDPGLGLRLIYFSYDVKMKEKGDIPEGYSVSREKKERFSLILESASTNQTSMYLCASSLTQSSGNTIYFGEGSWLTVV.

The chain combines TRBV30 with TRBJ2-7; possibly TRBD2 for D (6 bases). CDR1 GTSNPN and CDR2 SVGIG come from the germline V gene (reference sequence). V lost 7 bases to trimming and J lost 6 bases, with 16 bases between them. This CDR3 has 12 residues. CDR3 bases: TGTGCCTCGAAAATGGAGGGAGGCGAGCAGTACTTC. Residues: CASKMEGGEQYF.